The clone carrying this T cell receptor beta chain was counted a few times. As yet, its antigen is unknown. The data derive from a study of T-cell memory formation after mild COVID-19. Across the whole study: Largely donor-specific TCR clusters were found. General study results and limits: CD4+ bias marked clones expanding day 15 to 37, unlike balanced contracting clones. Mainly CM and EM harbored the contracting CD4+ clones; mainly EMRA harbored the CD8+ ones.

Trimming cost V 3 bases and J 6 bases, with 11 bases left between them. Germline values: CDR1 LGHNA, CDR2 YSLEER. The CDR3 is 14 amino acids. Constant-segment primers were used for 5'RACE, and the resulting TCR alpha and TCR beta cDNA libraries carried sample barcodes and UMIs. TCRdb itself ran the 5' RACE reads through MiXCR, one entry per CDR3 protein. Of some 300,000 distinct CDR3 sequences in the sample, 15% to 20% are singletons; the top ten hold roughly 21%. This TCR came from a young man who had mild COVID-19 (a few samples of this study predate the infection). Cell type and time point are not known. This sequence joins TRBV4-3 and TRBJ2-2, with D possibly TRBD1 on 5 matching bases. What was sequenced was PBMCs or a T cell subset sorted from them (not recorded which). CDR3 sequence (DNA): TGCGCCAGCAGCCACTCTACAGGTCCCGGGGAGCTGTTTTTT. As protein: CASSHSTGPGELFF.